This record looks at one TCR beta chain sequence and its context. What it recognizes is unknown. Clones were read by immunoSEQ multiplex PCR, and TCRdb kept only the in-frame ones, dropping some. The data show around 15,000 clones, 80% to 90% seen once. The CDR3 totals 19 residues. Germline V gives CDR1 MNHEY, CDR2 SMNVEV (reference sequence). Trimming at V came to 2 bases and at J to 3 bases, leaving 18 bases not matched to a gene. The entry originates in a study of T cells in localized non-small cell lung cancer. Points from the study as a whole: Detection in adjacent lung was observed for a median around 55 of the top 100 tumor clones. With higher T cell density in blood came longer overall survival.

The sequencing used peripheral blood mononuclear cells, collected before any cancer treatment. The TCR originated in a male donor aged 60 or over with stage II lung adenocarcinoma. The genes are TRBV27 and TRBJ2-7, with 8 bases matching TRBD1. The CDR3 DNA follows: TGTGCCAGCAGTTTAATTTGGGACAGGAGGAATGTGGCGGTCTACGAGCAGTACTTC. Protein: CASSLIWDRRNVAVYEQYF.